This T cell receptor beta chain derives from a study of blood T cell repertoires in COVID-19. At the level of the study: The origin of the acute and convalescent COVID-19 samples was the United States, Italy and Spain. From T cells, B-cell-depleted T cells, or PBMCs came the material, which was cDNA or gDNA.

Patients in Seattle were enrolled during active infection, then followed longitudinally. V lost 1 base to trimming and J lost 2 bases, with 8 bases between them. The CDR3 runs to 14 residues. Germline CDR1 and CDR2: SGHTA and FQGNSA. This clone appeared once. The repertoire was sequenced with immunoSEQ multiplex PCR; TCRdb's copy has only in-frame clones and lacks some. The profile shows approximately 120,000 clones, around 90% of them singletons. The TCR originated in a man aged 45-65 years with COVID-19, enrolled during active disease. The sample taken for sequencing was peripheral blood. The chain uses TRBV7-2 and TRBJ2-5, with D uncertain. CDR3 in DNA: TGTGCCAGCAGCTTAGGTTTACAGCAAGAGACCCAGTACTTC. It codes for CASSLGLQQETQYF.